These 32 T cell receptor beta chains came from one sample sequenced in a study of T cells in Graves' hyperthyroidism and ophthalmopathy. The TCR beta CDR3 regions underwent amplification using RNA transcripts as the source. HTBI primers were employed in a first-round RT-PCR of the TCR CDR3. Each CDR3 protein is one row after TCRdb ran MiXCR on the multiplex PCR reads. This sample has 550,000 to 650,000 distinct CDR3 sequences, with about 15% found just once. The source material was blood. These receptors were collected from a woman aged 25-40 years with Graves' hyperthyroidism that later progressed to Graves' ophthalmopathy.

In this sample, this clonotype turned up many times. The chain combines TRBV19 with TRBJ1-3; no clear D gene. The CDR3 consists of 16 residues. Germline CDR1 is LNHDA and CDR2 is SQIVND (reference sequence). V shed 1 base and J shed 0 bases, with 10 bases lying between them. The CDR3 nucleotides read TGTGCCAGTAGTATAGGAGGAGCGGTCTCTGGAAACACCATATATTTT. This gives the protein CASSIGGAVSGNTIYF.

This clonotype appeared many times. The V gene is TRBV10-2, the J gene TRBJ2-3, with 10 bases aligning to TRBD2. J lost 3 bases, V lost 7 bases, and 7 bases had no gene match. The CDR3 contains 15 residues. Germline lookup yields CDR1 WSHSY and CDR2 SAAADI. The CDR3 DNA is TGCGCCAGCATGGAATCTAGCGGGAGAACAGATACGCAGTATTTT. Translated, it gives CASMESSGRTDTQYF.

A note on this clonotype: At one end the junction does not follow the germline gene, possibly because of a read error. The chain has TRBV24-1 and TRBJ2-2, with 10 bases lining up with TRBD1. The CDR3 has 17 residues. The germline V gene encodes CDR1 KGHDR and CDR2 SFDVKD. CDR3 sequence (DNA): TGTGCCACCAGTGACCTCCTGGGACAGGGGAACACCGTGGAGCTGTTTTTT. The encoded protein is CATSDLLGQGNTVELFF.

This clonotype came up many times. The V gene is TRBV24-1, the J gene TRBJ1-5; 7 nucleotides line up with TRBD1. CDR1 and CDR2 (germline): KGHDR, SFDVKD. The CDR3 is made up of 13 amino acids. J gave up 9 bases and V 4 bases, and 5 bases lay outside the gene matches. The CDR3, as DNA: TGTGCCACCAGTGAAACAGGGGTAAGGCCCCAGCATTTT. As protein: CATSETGVRPQHF.

This clonotype was seen many times. The gene calls are TRBV12-3 or TRBV12-4 and TRBJ2-1; the D gene is possibly TRBD1 (6 bases). Between the trimmed V and J ends, which lost 2 bases and 0 bases, there was a span of 23 bases. The CDR3 length is 20 residues. For the CDR3, the DNA is TGTGCCAGCAGTTTACCTCGATACCCAGGGGCGGCTAGCTCCTACAATGAGCAGTTCTTC. Translating gives CASSLPRYPGAASSYNEQFF.

The chain recombines TRBV30 with TRBJ1-1, with D hard to call. With 2 bases removed from V and 1 base from J, the gap between germline ends came to 8 bases. The CDR3 has 13 residues. Germline V gene lookup returns CDR1 GTSNPN and CDR2 SVGIG (reference sequence). Written as DNA, the CDR3 is TGTGCCTGGAGTCCTCCAGGGAACACTGAAGCTTTCTTT. Protein product: CAWSPPGNTEAFF.

This clonotype has a count of ten or more. J is TRBJ1-1 and V is TRBV29-1; possibly TRBD1 for D (6 bases). Trimming removed 7 bases from V and 4 bases from J, with 7 bases in between. In germline, CDR1 is SQVTM, CDR2 ANQGSEA. The CDR3 spans 10 residues. The DNA of the CDR3 is TGCAGCGAGGGGGGCACTGAAGCTTTCTTT. Translation: CSEGGTEAFF.

The rearrangement joins TRBV9 to TRBJ1-2, with 9 bases matching TRBD1. Losses at the gene ends were 3 bases for V and 5 bases for J; bases not matched to a gene: 5. From germline, CDR1 is SGDLS and CDR2 YYNGEE. The CDR3 runs to 14 residues. The CDR3: CASSADRGRYGYTF. For the CDR3, the DNA is TGTGCCAGCAGCGCGGACAGGGGAAGGTATGGCTACACCTTC.

This clonotype came up many times. The V and J genes are TRBV13 and TRBJ1-2; D is ambiguous. V was shortened by 1 base and J by 3 bases, with 12 bases between the two germline ends. Germline V lookup: CDR1 PRHDT, CDR2 FYEKMQ (reference sequence). The CDR3 consists of 15 residues. The CDR3 sequence: CASSLVGSGDYGYTF. Here the CDR3 DNA reads TGTGCCAGCAGCTTAGTTGGAAGCGGAGACTATGGCTACACCTTC.

This clonotype was detected only a few times. The J gene is TRBJ2-3, the V gene TRBV20-1, with 14 bases lining up with TRBD2. CDR1 is DFQATT, CDR2 SNEGSKA, per germline (reference sequence). With V trimmed by 5 bases and J by 4 bases, 8 bases remained unmatched. This CDR3 spans 16 amino acids. The CDR3 is CSASSTSGRASDTQYF. In nucleotides, the CDR3 is TGCAGTGCTTCGTCGACTAGCGGGAGGGCGTCAGATACGCAGTATTTT.

This clonotype was observed at least ten times. This sequence joins TRBV12-3 or TRBV12-4 and TRBJ2-3; D uncertain. This CDR3 is 12 amino acids long. Trimming took off 6 bases at V and 4 bases at J, with 8 bases between the two ends. CDR3 protein: CASRDLPDTQYF. The DNA for the CDR3 is TGTGCCAGCAGGGATCTCCCAGATACGCAGTATTTT.

The chain uses TRBV11-2 and TRBJ2-1, with 12 bases that match TRBD2. Germline-derived CDR1 and CDR2 are SGHAT and FQNNGV. CDR3 length equals 16 residues. With V trimmed by 1 base and J by 8 bases, 6 bases remained unmatched. This CDR3 reads CASSLGPSGRAHEQFF. CDR3 DNA sequence: TGTGCCAGCAGCTTAGGGCCTAGCGGGAGGGCCCATGAGCAGTTCTTC.

This clonotype was detected ten times or more. V usage is TRBV20-1 and J usage is TRBJ1-1; 9 bases are a match to TRBD1. The CDR3 runs to 12 residues. The V gene's germline CDR1 is DFQATT and CDR2 SNEGSKA (reference sequence). Trimming at V came to 4 bases and at J to 7 bases, leaving 4 bases not matched to a gene. DNA for the CDR3: TGCAGTGCTAACAGGGGGCCGGTTGAAGCTTTCTTT. It specifies CSANRGPVEAFF.

This clonotype has a count of ten or more. This chain links TRBV20-1 with TRBJ2-7; D is perhaps TRBD1 (6 bases). The CDR3 sequence is 16 residues long. Germline-derived CDR1 and CDR2 are DFQATT and SNEGSKA (reference sequence). V was cut by 3 bases and J by 3 bases, with 21 bases left in between. DNA of the CDR3: TGCAGTGCTAGGCAGGTTTTCCGGGACATTAACTACGAGCAGTACTTC. Amino acid sequence: CSARQVFRDINYEQYF.

This clonotype was seen only once. The rearrangement joins TRBV6-2 or TRBV6-3 to TRBJ1-1, with TRBD1 as a possible D gene (5 bases). Trimming pared 3 bases from V and 6 bases from J, leaving 17 bases between. The germline CDR1 and CDR2 sequences are MNHEY and SVGEGT. The CDR3 contains 15 residues. The chain's CDR3 is CASSYMRQGWAEAFF. The CDR3 nucleotides read TGTGCCAGCAGTTATATGCGGCAGGGTTGGGCTGAAGCTTTCTTT.

This clonotype was counted only a few times. This chain connects TRBV18 to TRBJ2-5; TRBD1 is a possible D gene (5 bases). V was shortened by 5 bases and J by 1 base, with 11 bases between the two germline ends. Germline assignment: CDR1 KGHSH and CDR2 LQKENI. The CDR3 loop spans 14 amino acids. In DNA, the CDR3 is TGTGCCAGCTCAATACAGGTTCTCCAAGAGACCCAGTACTTC. Its translation is CASSIQVLQETQYF.

This clonotype was seen repeatedly, ten times or more. The chain uses TRBV7-2 and TRBJ2-7; 9 bases fit TRBD2. This CDR3 spans 15 amino acids. Germline V gives CDR1 SGHTA, CDR2 FQGNSA. The V gene end was trimmed by 4 bases and the J gene end by 2 bases; junction bases not matched to a gene: 6. The CDR3 DNA reads TGTGCCAGCAGCTGGGGCGGGAGGGCCGCCTACGAGCAGTACTTC. Encoded protein: CASSWGGRAAYEQYF.

This clonotype came up many times. The chain is built from TRBV12-3 or TRBV12-4 and TRBJ2-7, with 12 positions matching TRBD2. The CDR3 has 15 residues. The V segment lost 6 bases and the J segment 5 bases; nucleotides outside the gene matches: 8. This CDR3 is CASRPTSGSLHEQYF. The CDR3, as DNA: TGTGCCAGCAGACCGACTAGCGGGAGCCTCCACGAGCAGTACTTC.

With regard to this clonotype: The missing conserved phenylalanine or tryptophan at the end of this CDR3 makes a read error likely. This chain connects TRBV5-1 to TRBJ2-3; D gene uncertain. CDR1 and CDR2 (germline): SGHRS, YFSETQ. V was clipped by 4 bases and J by 2 bases, with 2 bases between them. This CDR3 contains 11 residues. The CDR3 is CASSNTDTQYS. In DNA form, the CDR3 reads TGCGCCAGCAGCAACACAGATACGCAGTATTCT.

This chain uses TRBV5-6 with TRBJ1-2; tentatively, D is TRBD1 (6 bases). Germline V gene lookup returns CDR1 SGHDT and CDR2 YYEEEE. V shed 4 bases and J shed 8 bases, with 9 bases lying between them. There are 11 residues in the CDR3. CDR3 loop: CASSTQGGYTF. The DNA of the CDR3 is TGTGCCAGCAGCACCCAGGGGGGCTACACCTTC.

This clonotype was seen a handful of times. The chain is built from TRBV18 and TRBJ2-3, with TRBD2 matching 8 bases. CDR1 and CDR2 (germline): KGHSH, LQKENI. The CDR3 spans 16 residues. V trimming: 3 bases; J trimming: 4 bases; junction bases outside the gene matches: 9. The CDR3 bases are TGTGCCAGCTCACCGACAAAAGGGACTAGTTCAGATACGCAGTATTTT. It yields the protein CASSPTKGTSSDTQYF.

The table lists this clonotype with a few counts. The CDR3 bases are TGCAGTGCTAGGAACGACAGGGGTGGCTCACCCCTCCACTTT. Translated: CSARNDRGGSPLHF. The rearrangement uses TRBV20-1 and TRBJ1-6; the match to TRBD1 covers 8 bases. This CDR3 has 14 amino acids. V was clipped by 3 bases and J by 10 bases; unmatched bases: 8. Germline CDR1 and CDR2: DFQATT and SNEGSKA (reference sequence).

This clonotype came up many times. This chain joins TRBV28 and TRBJ1-1; 7 bases fit TRBD1. CDR1 is MDHEN, CDR2 SYDVKM, per germline. V lost 7 bases to trimming and J lost 4 bases; unmatched junction nucleotides: 6. This CDR3 region has 13 residues. CDR3: CASILQGTTEAFF. The DNA of the CDR3 is TGTGCCAGCATCCTACAGGGGACCACTGAAGCTTTCTTT.

V and J are TRBV11-3 and TRBJ2-5, with unresolved D. The length of the CDR3 is 17 residues. Trimming took off 2 bases at V and 11 bases at J, with 27 bases between the two ends. In germline, CDR1 is SGHNT, CDR2 YENEEA. The CDR3 sequence is CASSLRISDKYQEAQYF. The CDR3 nucleotides are TGTGCCAGCAGCTTACGTATTTCCGACAAGTACCAAGAGGCGCAGTACTTC.

This clonotype has at least ten counts. V and J are TRBV20-1 and TRBJ2-1; D may match TRBD1 or TRBD2 (5 bases each). Trimming pared 5 bases from V and 6 bases from J, leaving 14 bases between. From germline, CDR1 is DFQATT and CDR2 SNEGSKA (reference sequence). CDR3 length: 13 residues. The CDR3 is CSAPHLGGNEQFF. Here the CDR3 DNA reads TGCAGTGCTCCCCATCTTGGGGGCAATGAGCAGTTCTTC.

This clonotype was recorded at least ten times. The J gene is TRBJ2-3, the V gene TRBV10-3; 8 bases match TRBD1. The CDR3 is 14 residues long. The V and J ends lost 3 bases and 6 bases, in that order; junction bases with no gene match: 5. Germline V lookup: CDR1 ENHRY, CDR2 SYGVKD. The CDR3, as DNA: TGTGCCATCAGTGACTCGACAGGGGTGGATACGCAGTATTTT. Protein: CAISDSTGVDTQYF.

This clonotype was picked up many times. The chain has TRBV10-3 and TRBJ1-3, with D unresolved. V was cut by 7 bases and J by 2 bases, with 18 bases left in between. Germline CDR1 reads ENHRY; CDR2 reads SYGVKD. There are 16 residues in the CDR3. CDR3 in amino acids: CAIKTEGQRAGNTIYF. The CDR3 DNA sequence: TGTGCCATCAAGACCGAAGGGCAGCGGGCTGGAAACACCATATATTTT.

In its sample, this clonotype was seen many times. The gene calls are TRBV2 and TRBJ2-2, with D unresolved. V lost 7 bases and J 2 bases, leaving 8 bases between the germline ends. This CDR3 is 13 amino acids long. The germline CDR1 and CDR2 sequences are SNHLY and FYNNEI. For the CDR3, the DNA is TGTGCCAGCAATTCTGCAAACACCGGGGAGCTGTTTTTT. This encodes CASNSANTGELFF.

This chain links TRBV11-2 with TRBJ2-3; 10 bases are shared with TRBD2. This CDR3 contains 21 residues. The ends lost 7 bases at V and 5 bases at J; junction bases unmatched: 27. Germline V lookup: CDR1 SGHAT, CDR2 FQNNGV. CDR3 nucleotide sequence: TGTGCCAGCACCCTTTTTGGAGAGCGGGCTAGCGGGAGTGGGGGCAGAGATACGCAGTATTTT. Translating gives CASTLFGERASGSGGRDTQYF.

The chain links TRBV11-3 to TRBJ2-1; possible D gene TRBD2, 7 bases. The V end lost 5 bases, the J end lost 5 bases, and 13 bases lay between the germline ends. Per the germline V gene, CDR1 is SGHNT and CDR2 is YENEEA. The CDR3 runs 14 residues. In DNA, the CDR3 is TGTGCCAGCAGCACGCGGGGGCGGGACAATGAGCAGTTCTTC. Translating it yields CASSTRGRDNEQFF.

As regards this clonotype: A much bigger clone sits one base away, suggesting this may be a read error. CDR3 region: CSVPSGQDYNGQFF. In nucleotides, the CDR3 is TGCAGTGTTCCCTCGGGACAGGACTACAATGGGCAGTTCTTC. V gene TRBV20-1 combines with J gene TRBJ2-1; 8 nucleotides line up with TRBD1. The CDR3 is made up of 14 amino acids. CDR1 is DFQATT, CDR2 SNEGSKA, per germline (reference sequence).

The V and J genes are TRBV12-3 or TRBV12-4 and TRBJ2-2; D possibly corresponds to TRBD1 (6 bases). CDR3 size: 15 residues. V was pared by 6 bases and J by 7 bases, with 18 bases between. CDR3 sequence reads: CASSKRQETDGELFF. The CDR3 DNA follows: TGTGCCAGCAGCAAGAGACAGGAGACGGACGGGGAGCTGTTTTTT.